The entry below gives a single TCR beta chain sequence along with its context. Antigen specificity is unknown. Germline and junction disagree at one end, which may indicate a read error. Findings of the study overall: Whole repertoires were not studied in the larger cohort, only one V-J beta rearrangement.

TCRdb re-derived calls from the 5' RACE reads in MiXCR, one entry per CDR3 protein. Here the sample spans about 42,000 distinct CDR3 sequences, around 30% being singletons. Germline V gives CDR1 SGHVS, CDR2 FQNEAQ. The length of the CDR3 is 13 residues. The sample consisted of tumor-infiltrating memory CD4+ T cells sorted from the breast tumor. Subset specified: memory CD4+ T cells, CD4+CD45RO+CD25-. The genes are TRBV7-8 and TRBJ2-3; 7 bases map to TRBD1. This receptor was identified in a female donor with breast cancer. The CDR3: CDSSRTGLDTQYF. CDR3 nucleotides: TGTGACAGCAGCCGGACAGGATTAGATACGCAGTATTTT.